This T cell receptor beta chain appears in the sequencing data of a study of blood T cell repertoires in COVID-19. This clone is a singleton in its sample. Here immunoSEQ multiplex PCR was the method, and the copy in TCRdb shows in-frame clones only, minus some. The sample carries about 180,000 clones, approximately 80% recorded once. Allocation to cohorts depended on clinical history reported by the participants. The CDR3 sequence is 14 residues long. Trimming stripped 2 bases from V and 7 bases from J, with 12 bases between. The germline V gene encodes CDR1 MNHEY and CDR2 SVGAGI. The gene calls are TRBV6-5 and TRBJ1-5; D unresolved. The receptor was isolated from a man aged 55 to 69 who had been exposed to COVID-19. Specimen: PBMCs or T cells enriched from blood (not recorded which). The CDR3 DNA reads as TGTGCCAGCAGTTACGGGTCAGAGGCGCAGCCCCAGCATTTT. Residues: CASSYGSEAQPQHF.